The clone carrying this T cell receptor beta chain was counted at least ten times. Its antigen is undetermined. The data were taken from a study of T cells in Graves' hyperthyroidism and ophthalmopathy. Study observations and caveats: Blood also showed most of the thyroid clonotypes that were expanded above 0.001. Ophthalmopathy was told apart from stable hyperthyroidism by a 13 V-J model.

At first hyperthyroidism diagnosis, before any ophthalmopathy symptoms, the blood sample was collected. It was RNA transcripts that yielded the amplified TCR beta CDR3 regions. With the HTBI primer set, the TCR CDR3 went through a first round of RT-PCR. Via MiXCR, TCRdb re-called the multiplex PCR reads, giving one row per CDR3 protein. Of about 280,000 distinct CDR3 sequences in the sample, less than 30% were seen once. The V end was cut by 1 base, the J end by 1 base, with 11 bases between. Germline V gene lookup returns CDR1 SGHRS and CDR2 YFSETQ. CDR3 size: 16 residues. This receptor was identified in a man aged 35-49 years with Graves' hyperthyroidism that later progressed to Graves' ophthalmopathy. This chain links TRBV5-1 with TRBJ2-2, with no clear D. The sample consisted of blood. The CDR3 is CASSLSALGNTGELFF. CDR3 DNA: TGCGCCAGCAGCTTGTCGGCCCTAGGGAACACCGGGGAGCTGTTTTTT.